Shown below are 21 T cell receptor beta chains from a single sample sequenced in a study of blood T cell repertoires in COVID-19. Profiled with immunoSEQ multiplex PCR; TCRdb holds only in-frame clones, not every one. The sample holds around 260,000 clones, about 83% seen once. Sequencing was carried out using peripheral blood. The receptors come from a woman aged 45-65 years who had recovered from COVID-19.

The sample holds a few counts of this clone. The chain recombines TRBV5-4 with TRBJ2-1, with 13 bases lining up with TRBD2. The germline CDR1 and CDR2 sequences are SGHNT and YYREEE (reference sequence). The CDR3 totals 17 residues. V trimming: 4 bases; J trimming: 9 bases; junction bases outside the gene matches: 13. CDR3 loop: CASSRTSGGEGVGEQFF. In DNA form, the CDR3 reads TGTGCCAGCAGCCGGACTAGCGGGGGAGAGGGGGTTGGTGAGCAGTTCTTC.

The chain employs TRBV5-6 and TRBJ2-2; possibly TRBD2 for D (7 bases). The V and J ends lost 5 bases and 6 bases respectively, with 14 bases between them. This CDR3 has 14 amino acids. Germline CDR1 SGHDT, CDR2 YYEEEE. Here the CDR3 DNA reads TGTGCCAGCAGTACCGCGGGGGCAGCCGGGGAGCTGTTTTTT. Its protein product is CASSTAGAAGELFF.

The rearrangement links TRBV3-1 (or the pseudogene TRBV3-2) to TRBJ2-5; 9 nucleotides line up with TRBD1. V shed 0 bases, J shed 9 bases, and the junction held 11 bases outside the gene matches. Per the germline V gene, CDR1 is LGHDT and CDR2 is YNNKEL (reference sequence). CDR3 length: 16 amino acids. The CDR3 DNA follows: TGTGCCAGCAGCCAAGAGCTTGGGGACAGGGAAGGGTCCCAGTACTTC. Amino acids: CASSQELGDREGSQYF.

The chain employs TRBV6-2 or TRBV6-3 and TRBJ1-6, with D perhaps matching TRBD1 (5 bases). V was cut by 2 bases and J by 10 bases, with 9 bases left in between. The CDR3 runs to 13 residues. Germline CDR1 is MNHEY and CDR2 is SVGEGT. CDR3 loop: CASSYGASSPLHF. CDR3 nucleotide sequence: TGTGCCAGCAGTTACGGGGCGAGCTCACCCCTCCACTTT.

V gene TRBV10-3 combines with J gene TRBJ1-1, with 7 bases matching TRBD1. The CDR3 runs to 12 residues. The germline CDR1 and CDR2 sequences are ENHRY and SYGVKD. Unmatched junction bases numbered 7, after V lost 4 bases and J lost 11 bases. CDR3 DNA sequence: TGTGCCATCAGTGGGACAGGCGCCGAGGCTTTCTTT. Translating gives CAISGTGAEAFF.

The gene calls are TRBV28 and TRBJ1-2, with 11 bases that match TRBD1. Germline CDR1 and CDR2: MDHEN and SYDVKM. This CDR3 has 14 amino acids. J was trimmed by 6 bases and V by 4 bases; bases with no gene match: 4. This chain's CDR3 is CASSSGQGADGYTF. CDR3 DNA: TGTGCCAGCAGTTCCGGACAGGGGGCCGATGGCTACACCTTC.

The chain joins TRBV5-1 to TRBJ1-1; D not certain. The CDR3 has 15 residues. The germline V gene encodes CDR1 SGHRS and CDR2 YFSETQ. Trimming removed 3 bases from V and 0 bases from J, with 12 bases in between. CDR3 nucleotides: TGCGCCAGCAGCTCCAACACGGAGCTGAACACTGAAGCTTTCTTT. Translation: CASSSNTELNTEAFF. Variable domain in full (rest from reference TRBV5-1 and TRBJ1-1): KAGVTQTPRYLIKTRGQQVTLSCSPISGHRSVSWYQQTPGQGLQFLFEYFSETQRNKGNFPGRFSGRQFSNSRSEMNVSTLELGDSALYLCASSSNTELNTEAFFGQGTRLTVV.

Points on this clone: This could be a read error, since a much larger clone is one nucleotide away. This sample includes further DNA sequences coding for the same CDR3. The V call is TRBV5-4, the J call TRBJ1-1, with 10 nucleotides matching TRBD1. Germline V gives CDR1 SGHNT, CDR2 YYREEE (reference sequence). Germline trimming cut 3 bases from V and 2 bases from J; bases unmatched to any gene: 1. This CDR3 contains 14 residues. For the CDR3, the DNA is TGTGCCAGCAGCTGGACAGGGGGAAACACTGAAGCTTTCTTT. Residues: CASSWTGGNTEAFF.

The chain carries TRBV19 and TRBJ2-1, with TRBD1 matching 7 bases. CDR1 LNHDA and CDR2 SQIVND come from the germline V gene (reference sequence). This CDR3 spans 14 amino acids. The V and J ends lost 6 bases and 4 bases, in that order; junction bases with no gene match: 6. CDR3 coding DNA: TGTGCCAGTAGCACGGGACAGTCGTACAATGAGCAGTTCTTC. It is translated as CASSTGQSYNEQFF.

V gene TRBV9 combines with J gene TRBJ2-3, with TRBD1 matching over 8 bases. This CDR3 is 16 amino acids long. Germline values: CDR1 SGDLS, CDR2 YYNGEE. Trimming took 2 bases from V and 1 from J; bases not matched to a gene: 6. CDR3 sequence: CASSVNQDRGTDTQYF. CDR3 coding DNA: TGTGCCAGCAGCGTTAACCAGGACAGGGGCACAGATACGCAGTATTTT.

V is TRBV7-6 and J is TRBJ2-5, with TRBD2 identical over 12 bases. This CDR3 is 15 amino acids long. V shed 1 base and J 4 bases; nucleotides not matched to a gene: 1. Germline V gene sequence: CDR1 SGHVS, CDR2 FNYEAQ. The CDR3 DNA is TGTGCCAGCAGCTTAGGACTAGCGGGAGTAGAGACCCAGTACTTC. Its translation is CASSLGLAGVETQYF.

The rearrangement links TRBV7-2 to TRBJ1-2, with unresolved D. CDR3 length: 19 amino acids. The germline gives CDR1 SGHTA, CDR2 FQGNSA. V lost 2 bases to trimming and J lost 7 bases, with 29 bases between them. DNA for the CDR3: TGTGCCAGCAGCTTACGGTCGGGTGGCGGTGTGACCGGGTCCTCTGGCTACACCTTC. Translation: CASSLRSGGGVTGSSGYTF.

The chain uses TRBV5-3 and TRBJ1-4, with TRBD1 matching 7 bases. TRBV5-3 is flagged as an ORF with uncertain function. This CDR3 region has 17 residues. V lost 0 bases and J lost 0; bases outside the gene matches: 5. The CDR3 sequence: CARSLGTGVPTNEKLFF. CDR3 DNA: TGTGCCAGAAGCTTGGGGACAGGAGTTCCAACTAATGAAAAACTGTTTTTT.

The chain recombines TRBV28 with TRBJ2-7; 14 nucleotides line up with TRBD2. Germline loops: CDR1 MDHEN, CDR2 SYDVKM. The CDR3 extends over 16 amino acids. V lost 5 bases, J lost 7 bases, and 10 bases stayed unmatched. The CDR3 protein is CASSPPGLAGALEQYF. The CDR3 DNA reads as TGTGCCAGCAGTCCCCCGGGACTAGCGGGGGCTTTGGAGCAGTACTTC.

The V and J genes are TRBV5-1 and TRBJ1-6; TRBD1 is a possible D gene (5 bases). Germline CDR1 reads SGHRS; CDR2 reads YFSETQ. The CDR3 consists of 15 residues. V gave up 0 bases and J gave up 9 bases, with 13 bases separating them. CDR3 DNA: TGCGCCAGCAGCTTGGTTCAGGGAGGGAGTTCACCCCTCCACTTT. Translating it yields CASSLVQGGSSPLHF. The entire variable domain, with the rest obtained from reference TRBV5-1 and TRBJ1-6, is as follows: KAGVTQTPRYLIKTRGQQVTLSCSPISGHRSVSWYQQTPGQGLQFLFEYFSETQRNKGNFPGRFSGRQFSNSRSEMNVSTLELGDSALYLCASSLVQGGSSPLHFGNGTRLTVT.

V usage is TRBV9 and J usage is TRBJ1-3; the match to TRBD1 covers 7 bases. Germline loops: CDR1 SGDLS, CDR2 YYNGEE. Trimming removed 4 bases from V and 0 bases from J; junction bases left unmatched: 7. CDR3 size: 16 residues. The CDR3 nucleotides are TGTGCCAGCAGCCCAGGGGGACAAATCTCTGGAAACACCATATATTTT. It is translated as CASSPGGQISGNTIYF. The whole variable domain, remainder taken from reference TRBV9 and TRBJ1-3, is DSGVTQTPKHLITATGQRVTLRCSPRSGDLSVYWYQQSLDQGLQFLIQYYNGEERAKGNILERFSAQQFPDLHSELNLSSLELGDSALYFCASSPGGQISGNTIYFGEGSWLTVV.

The chain recombines TRBV6-1 with TRBJ2-3; a weak D match, TRBD2 (5 bases). Looked up from germline, CDR1 is MNHNS and CDR2 is SASEGT. The CDR3 has 15 residues. Trimming stripped 3 bases from V and 3 bases from J, with 13 bases between. The CDR3 coding sequence is TGTGCCAGCAGTGACGGGGTAGTGGTGACAGATACGCAGTATTTT. Translating gives CASSDGVVVTDTQYF.

This chain joins TRBV9 and TRBJ1-4; a weak D match, TRBD1 (6 bases). Germline-derived CDR1 and CDR2 are SGDLS and YYNGEE. Trimming took off 1 base at V and 8 bases at J, with 18 bases between the two ends. The CDR3 has 16 residues. CDR3 protein: CASSVRVGGRSEKLFF. The CDR3 DNA reads TGTGCCAGCAGCGTAAGGGTGGGGGGGCGATCGGAAAAACTGTTTTTT.

The chain links TRBV15 to TRBJ2-3; 7 nucleotides match TRBD2. The CDR3 is 16 amino acids. Losses at the gene ends were 3 bases for V and 1 base for J; bases not matched to a gene: 7. In germline, CDR1 is LNHNV, CDR2 YYDKDF (reference sequence). The chain's CDR3 is CATSRIAGTGTDTQYF. The CDR3 DNA sequence: TGTGCCACCAGCAGGATAGCGGGCACCGGCACAGATACGCAGTATTTT.

The chain joins TRBV9 to TRBJ2-3; a weak D match, TRBD2 (5 bases). Germline CDR1 reads SGDLS; CDR2 reads YYNGEE. V dropped 7 bases and J dropped 0 bases, with 15 bases sitting between them. The CDR3 consists of 15 residues. As DNA, the CDR3 is TGTGCCAGCGGGCCGGAGCGGCCAAGCACAGATACGCAGTATTTT. It yields the protein CASGPERPSTDTQYF. Drawing the rest from reference TRBV9 and TRBJ2-3, the complete variable domain is DSGVTQTPKHLITATGQRVTLRCSPRSGDLSVYWYQQSLDQGLQFLIQYYNGEERAKGNILERFSAQQFPDLHSELNLSSLELGDSALYFCASGPERPSTDTQYFGPGTRLTVL.

This clone was counted ten times or more. The chain joins TRBV7-9 to TRBJ1-2; D possibly corresponds to TRBD1 (6 bases). The CDR3 sequence is 15 residues long. V shed 3 bases and J shed 5 bases, with 16 bases lying between them. Germline-derived CDR1 and CDR2 are SEHNR and FQNEAQ (reference sequence). The CDR3 sequence: CASSLGGAGGYGYTF. CDR3 DNA sequence: TGTGCCAGCAGCTTGGGGGGGGCGGGGGGTTATGGCTACACCTTC. Based on the CDR3 plus reference TRBV7-9 and TRBJ1-2, the full variable domain is DTGVSQNPRHKITKRGQNVTFRCDPISEHNRLYWYRQTLGQGPEFLTYFQNEAQLEKSRLLSDRFSAERPKGSFSTLEIQRTEQGDSAMYLCASSLGGAGGYGYTFGSGTRLTVV.